This T cell receptor (beta chain) originates from a study of Ad26.COV2.S vaccination and SARS-CoV-2 variants (dated by TCRdb to the early 2020s). For context, the study as a whole: Vaccine-arm donors were drawn from COV1001, a multicentre, randomized, double-blind, placebo-controlled phase I-IIa trial of Ad26.COV2.S in healthy adults. Dosing of Ad26.COV2.S was intramuscular, at either 5x10^10 or 1x10^11 viral particles, delivered as one shot or as two shots spaced 56 days apart. Sequencing of the TCRbeta repertoire served to evaluate the specificity and breadth of SARS-CoV-2-reactive T cell receptors following Ad26.COV2.S vaccination. A total of 32 samples were included in the TCR-sequenced set, comprising about 20 Ad26.COV2.S vaccine recipients, 5 placebo recipients and 8 SARS-CoV-2 convalescent individuals. Trial participants were randomized into five groups of five: low-dose or high-dose Ad26.COV2.S given once or twice, or placebo on both occasions. Investigators remained blinded to trial group allocation during experiments and outcome assessment. Beyond this particular receptor, the publication reports: After vaccination, substantial breadth of spike-specific CD8+ and CD4+ T cell responses was reported. The authors noted that total T cell responses may have been underestimated by the TCR breadth and depth analyses. Higher spike-specific TCR breadth was observed in Ad26.COV2.S recipients than in placebo recipients (P = 0.0014). Comparing responses between vaccine doses or regimens was not something the study was powered to do. Non-spike TCR breadth was comparable between vaccine and placebo recipients, consistent with the vaccine containing only spike.

The CDR3 contains 17 residues, cysteine and phenylalanine counted. Only the CDR3 part of the read is kept: 51 bases, read in frame from the first base. Reading the germline V gene gives CDR1 MNHEY and CDR2 SVGEGT. Trimming accounts for 6 bases at V and 3 bases at J, while the number of junction bases matched to no gene is 13. The immunoSEQ Assay was used to sequence TCRbeta CDR3 regions. After extraction, genomic DNA underwent amplification by bias-controlled multiplex PCR, followed by high-throughput sequencing. In the paper's pipeline: Collapsing and filtering of sequences were performed to quantify the absolute abundance of each unique TCRbeta CDR3 region. T cell fraction was estimated by normalization of TCRbeta template counts to usable DNA, with usable DNA being measured through amplification of reference genes present in all nucleated cells. Repertoire TCRs were annotated as SARS-CoV-2-specific by exact matching of V gene, CDR3 amino acid sequence and J gene to a known reactive TCR set. The reference SARS-CoV-2 TCR set was derived from MIRA and filtered for enrichment in COVID-19-positive ImmuneCODE repertoires, a step that removed public or cross-reactive TCRs. Using the MIRA antigens, annotated TCRs were further analysed by specific ORF or by position within an ORF. Breadth was defined as the number of annotated unique rearrangements divided by the total number of unique productive rearrangements, and depth was defined as the summed frequency of the annotated unique rearrangements. Group comparisons of TCR breadth used two-sided Wilcoxon rank-sum tests. This immuneACCESS table, as held by TCRdb, lists in-frame sequences with V and J called but not all clones. Of the missing ones, under half trace to an unresolved V gene in checked studies; the others have no known cause. V, J and clone size reflect that table, while D and trimming were determined from the DNA. The sample table holds roughly 240,000 clones, of which roughly 90% were seen once. The leading ten clones occupy around 10% of the sample.

As for this clone: What antigen it recognizes has not been identified. Base qualities are not provided; no much larger clone lies one nucleotide away.

The treatment or condition label of this sample denotes: roughly 18 received Ad26.COV2.S at low or high dose, single or two shots; roughly five received placebo; per-sample allocation not given. For vaccine and placebo recipients, the sequenced repertoires came from samples collected on day 63 after the first injection. Between 29 July and 7 August 2020, Cohort 1b enrolled around 25 adults aged 18-55 years at one site in Boston, USA. Ad26.COV2.S was a replication-incompetent adenovirus type 26 vector expressing a prefusion-stabilized SARS-CoV-2 spike protein from the original Wuhan strain. Sequencing was performed on peripheral blood, taken in a trial of Ad26.COV2.S vaccine versus placebo. The rearrangement joined TRBV6-2 or TRBV6-3 to TRBJ1-4, with 7 central nucleotides matching TRBD1. The sequence came from a person between 18 and 59 years old who received the Ad26.COV2.S COVID-19 vaccine or a placebo. The DNA sequence is as follows: TGTGCCAGCAGCTCACTTTCCAGGGGGACGGCTAATGAAAAACTGTTTTTT. Protein translation: CASSSLSRGTANEKLFF.